Presented here are 4 T cell receptor beta chains from one specimen sequenced in a study of blood T cell repertoires in COVID-19 (dated by TCRdb to 2020 to 2021). The library was generated by the immunoSEQ multiplex PCR assay. TCRdb carries this immuneACCESS record with in-frame sequences only. Its versions omit some clonotypes, under half of them owing to an unresolved V gene in the studies checked, with the rest unexplained. Counted in this sample were more than 95,000 clones; about 91% of them appeared once. 3% to 3.5% of the sample rests with the top ten. The specimen sequenced was peripheral blood. The receptors were sampled from a human donor in a cohort sampled during active COVID-19.

The chain is built from TRBV13 and TRBJ2-7; 7 nucleotides match TRBD2. Germline V lookup: CDR1 PRHDT, CDR2 FYEKMQ (reference sequence). This CDR3 contains 14 residues. With 3 bases clipped from V and 7 bases from J, the junction kept 9 bases outside the gene matches. CDR3 protein: CASSFGTTSREQYF. CDR3 coding DNA: TGTGCCAGCAGCTTTGGGACTACCTCTAGGGAGCAGTACTTC.

The chain combines TRBV18 with TRBJ2-3; TRBD2 matches 14 bases. Losses at the gene ends were 0 bases for V and 5 bases for J; bases not matched to a gene: 1. Per the germline V gene, CDR1 is KGHSH and CDR2 is LQKENI. The CDR3 consists of 16 residues. CDR3 in amino acids: CASSPPGLAGVDTQYF. The DNA of the CDR3 is TGTGCCAGCTCACCACCGGGACTAGCGGGAGTAGATACGCAGTATTTT. Complete variable domain (other parts from reference TRBV18 and TRBJ2-3): NAGVMQNPRHLVRRRGQEARLRCSPMKGHSHVYWYRQLPEEGLKFMVYLQKENIIDESGMPKERFSAEFPKEGPSILRIQQVVRGDSAAYFCASSPPGLAGVDTQYFGPGTRLTVL.

The J gene is TRBJ2-4, the V gene TRBV2; 15 bases are a match to TRBD2. Per the germline V gene, CDR1 is SNHLY and CDR2 is FYNNEI. The CDR3 contains 16 residues. Losses at the gene ends were 6 bases for V and 3 bases for J; bases not matched to a gene: 3. The CDR3 is CASSGTSGRHKNIQYF. The CDR3 bases are TGTGCCAGCAGCGGGACTAGCGGGAGGCACAAAAACATTCAGTACTTC.

This clone has a handful of counts. The chain is built from TRBV19 and TRBJ1-5, with no clear D. Trimming took off 7 bases at V and 7 bases at J, with 14 bases between the two ends. CDR1 is LNHDA, CDR2 SQIVND, per germline (reference sequence). The CDR3 is 13 amino acids. CDR3 residues: CASKVGSSQPQHF. In nucleotides, the CDR3 is TGTGCCAGTAAGGTTGGGAGTTCGCAGCCCCAGCATTTT.